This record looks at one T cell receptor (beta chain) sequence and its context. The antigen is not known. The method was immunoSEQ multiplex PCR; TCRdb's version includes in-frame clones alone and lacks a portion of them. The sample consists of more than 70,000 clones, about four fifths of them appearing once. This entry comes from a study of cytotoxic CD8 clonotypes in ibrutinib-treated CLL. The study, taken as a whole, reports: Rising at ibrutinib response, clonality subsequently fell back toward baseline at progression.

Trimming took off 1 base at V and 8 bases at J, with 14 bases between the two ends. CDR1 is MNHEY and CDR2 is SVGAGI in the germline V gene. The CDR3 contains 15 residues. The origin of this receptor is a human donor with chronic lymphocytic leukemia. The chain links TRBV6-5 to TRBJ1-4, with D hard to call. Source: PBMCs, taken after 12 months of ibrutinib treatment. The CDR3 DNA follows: TGTGCCAGCAGTTACTGGGCAGGAAAAAAGGAAAAACTGTTTTTT. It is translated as CASSYWAGKKEKLFF.